The rows below give T cell receptor beta chains drawn from one sample of a study of blood T cells in healthy people across ages. TCRdb itself ran the 5' RACE reads through MiXCR, one entry per CDR3 protein. This sample has roughly 860,000 distinct CDR3 sequences, with around 68% found just once. The sample comprised blood. Receptor source: a man aged 25-45 years in good health. Each CDR3 is given with its conserved first and last residue. The order of the fields is CDR3 DNA, CDR3 protein, D gene, clone size, V gene, J gene. D genes are given only for firm matches. The size entry is marked missing in some rows and otherwise reads once, few, many or a size class.

DNA: TGTGCCAGCAGCCAAGCTAGCGGGGGATTGAACACAGATACGCAGTATTTT; CDR3: CASSQASGGLNTDTQYF; D: TRBD2; size: many; V: TRBV4-2; J: TRBJ2-3
DNA: TGTGCCAGCAGACTGGAGTGGGCCTACGAGCAGTACTTC; CDR3: CASRLEWAYEQYF; D: .; size: few; V: TRBV28; J: TRBJ2-7
DNA: TGCAGCGTCCTCGCGCTAGGGGTTGAGCAGTTCTTC; CDR3: CSVLALGVEQFF; D: .; size: few; V: TRBV29-1; J: TRBJ2-1
DNA: TGCAGTGCTAGAAGGGGACAGGGGTATAAGCCCCAGCATTTT; CDR3: CSARRGQGYKPQHF; D: TRBD1; size: once; V: TRBV20-1; J: TRBJ1-5
DNA: TGTGCCAGCAGCCCCCGGGACAGGGGGCACCATGAGCAGTTCTTC; CDR3: CASSPRDRGHHEQFF; D: TRBD1; size: few; V: TRBV12-3/TRBV12-4; J: TRBJ2-1
DNA: TGTGCCATCAGTGAGTCCGAGAGCAAAAACATTCAGTACTTC; CDR3: CAISESESKNIQYF; D: .; size: .; V: TRBV10-3; J: TRBJ2-4
DNA: TGTGCCAGCAGCAGAATGACTAGCGGGGGGGAACAAGAGACCCAGTACTTC; CDR3: CASSRMTSGGEQETQYF; D: TRBD2; size: .; V: TRBV4-2; J: TRBJ2-5
DNA: TGTGCCACCAGCAGAGCTAATGCTCGAGCCGCCGTCGGTGGTGGGGCCAACGTCCTGACTTTC; CDR3: CATSRANARAAVGGGANVLTF; D: .; size: .; V: TRBV15; J: TRBJ2-6
DNA: TGTGCCAGCAGTTTGCTGGATATTAGCAATCAGCCCCAGCATTTT; CDR3: CASSLLDISNQPQHF; D: .; size: .; V: TRBV12-3/TRBV12-4; J: TRBJ1-5
DNA: TGTGCCATCAGGCCCTGGGACAGCGTATCCTACAATGAGCAGTTCTTC; CDR3: CAIRPWDSVSYNEQFF; D: TRBD1; size: .; V: TRBV10-3; J: TRBJ2-1
DNA: TGTGCCAGCAGCCTAGAGTTGGGGCGAGAGACCCAGTACTTC; CDR3: CASSLELGRETQYF; D: .; size: .; V: TRBV7-2; J: TRBJ2-5
DNA: TGTGCCAGCAGGGAATTAACACATACGCAGTATTTT; CDR3: CASRELTHTQYF; D: .; size: .; V: TRBV25-1; J: TRBJ2-3
DNA: TGCGCCAGCAGCCAGACCCCCACGCCTGAGGGCGAGACCCAGTACTTC; CDR3: CASSQTPTPEGETQYF; D: .; size: .; V: TRBV4-3; J: TRBJ2-5
DNA: TGCAGTGCTAGAGCCCTGCGGTCGCATGAGCAGTTCTTC; CDR3: CSARALRSHEQFF; D: .; size: few; V: TRBV20-1; J: TRBJ2-1
DNA: TGTGCCTGGACTCCACCGTACAGGGGGCATCGTCACGAGCAGTACTTC; CDR3: CAWTPPYRGHRHEQYF; D: TRBD1; size: .; V: TRBV30; J: TRBJ2-7
DNA: TGTGCCACCAGCAGAGAAGGCACAACTAATGAAAAACTGTTTTTT; CDR3: CATSREGTTNEKLFF; D: .; size: .; V: TRBV15; J: TRBJ1-4
DNA: TGCAGTGCTAGAGACTCGAGGGGTCCCTCCTACGAGCAGTACTTC; CDR3: CSARDSRGPSYEQYF; D: .; size: .; V: TRBV20-1; J: TRBJ2-7
DNA: TGCGCCAGCAGCCAAGTCATCAGCACTGAAGCTTTCTTT; CDR3: CASSQVISTEAFF; D: .; size: few; V: TRBV4-3; J: TRBJ1-1
DNA: TGTGCCAGCAGCTTATGGGGGGGGGCGATTGAAGCTTTCTTT; CDR3: CASSLWGGAIEAFF; D: .; size: .; V: TRBV7-2; J: TRBJ1-1
DNA: TGCAGCGTGGGTACGGTAGCCAGAGGATATGGCTACACCTTC; CDR3: CSVGTVARGYGYTF; D: .; size: once; V: TRBV29-1; J: TRBJ1-2
DNA: TGTGCCAGCAGTTTATCGATATTAGCGTCCTACAATGAGCAGTTCTTC; CDR3: CASSLSILASYNEQFF; D: .; size: .; V: TRBV27; J: TRBJ2-1
DNA: TGCGCCAGCAGCCAGATTACAGGGGATCAGCCCCAGCATTTT; CDR3: CASSQITGDQPQHF; D: TRBD1; size: .; V: TRBV4-3; J: TRBJ1-5
DNA: TGCAGTGCTAGTCAGTATGGCTACACCTTC; CDR3: CSASQYGYTF; D: .; size: .; V: TRBV20-1; J: TRBJ1-2
DNA: TGCAGTGCTAGTGGTCATTCCCTGGGAGGCTACACCTTC; CDR3: CSASGHSLGGYTF; D: .; size: .; V: TRBV20-1; J: TRBJ1-2
DNA: TGTGCCAGCACCTGGGGGGCGTCCAGGGATACGCAGTATTTT; CDR3: CASTWGASRDTQYF; D: .; size: few; V: TRBV12-3/TRBV12-4; J: TRBJ2-3
DNA: TGCAGCGTATTACGAACAGGGGATAATGGCTACACCTTC; CDR3: CSVLRTGDNGYTF; D: TRBD1; size: .; V: TRBV29-1; J: TRBJ1-2
DNA: TGTGCCAGCATAGGGGGTAGGGTCAACGTCCTGACTTTC; CDR3: CASIGGRVNVLTF; D: .; size: .; V: TRBV2; J: TRBJ2-6
DNA: TGTGCCAGCAGTTATCAGGGAGATGGCACTGAAGCTTTCTTT; CDR3: CASSYQGDGTEAFF; D: .; size: .; V: TRBV6-2/TRBV6-3; J: TRBJ1-1
DNA: TGTGCCAGCAGCCGGACAAGCCCCAAAAACATTCAGTACTTC; CDR3: CASSRTSPKNIQYF; D: .; size: .; V: TRBV12-3/TRBV12-4; J: TRBJ2-4
DNA: TGTGCCAGCACCCTGACACCCTGGGGAATGAAGCAGTTCTTC; CDR3: CASTLTPWGMKQFF; D: .; size: .; V: TRBV21-1; J: TRBJ2-1
DNA: TGTGCCAGCAGTGAACAAAGAGGACGAGGAAGGGATACGCAGTATTTT; CDR3: CASSEQRGRGRDTQYF; D: .; size: .; V: TRBV6-1; J: TRBJ2-3
DNA: TGTGCCAGCAGTCCAAATCTGCCCTACGAGCAGTACTTC; CDR3: CASSPNLPYEQYF; D: .; size: few; V: TRBV6-5; J: TRBJ2-7
DNA: TGTGCCAGCAGTTGGGTGGTCAATGAGCAGTTCTTC; CDR3: CASSWVVNEQFF; D: .; size: .; V: TRBV6-2/TRBV6-3; J: TRBJ2-1
DNA: TGTGCCAGCAGCCCGACAGGGCCTGAGCAGTTCTTC; CDR3: CASSPTGPEQFF; D: TRBD1; size: .; V: TRBV12-3/TRBV12-4; J: TRBJ2-1
DNA: TGCAGTGCTAGAGATCGCACAGACTCACGGGTGACCCAGTACTTC; CDR3: CSARDRTDSRVTQYF; D: .; size: few; V: TRBV20-1; J: TRBJ2-5
DNA: TGTGCCGGCAGCTTGACTGATAGCAATCAGCCCCAGCATTTT; CDR3: CAGSLTDSNQPQHF; D: .; size: .; V: TRBV7-2; J: TRBJ1-5
DNA: TGTGCCATCAGCAGACACCGGGACAGAGACTACGAGCAGTACTTC; CDR3: CAISRHRDRDYEQYF; D: TRBD1; size: once; V: TRBV15; J: TRBJ2-7
DNA: TGTGCCAGCAGTCCACGGGGGTACCAAGAGACCCAGTACTTC; CDR3: CASSPRGYQETQYF; D: .; size: many; V: TRBV12-3/TRBV12-4; J: TRBJ2-5
DNA: TGTGCCACCAGCAGGGCAGTGGGGGCGCGGAATCAGCCCCAGCATTTT; CDR3: CATSRAVGARNQPQHF; D: .; size: .; V: TRBV15; J: TRBJ1-5
DNA: TGTGCCAGCAGCTTAGTGTGGGACACAGATACGCAGTATTTT; CDR3: CASSLVWDTDTQYF; D: .; size: few; V: TRBV7-8; J: TRBJ2-3
DNA: TGCAGCGGAACGGGACAGGGGGACAATGAGCAGTACTTC; CDR3: CSGTGQGDNEQYF; D: TRBD1; size: .; V: TRBV29-1; J: TRBJ2-7
DNA: TGCGCCAGCAGCCTGGAGGGGCGGGGCCTTAGAACAGATACGCAGTATTTT; CDR3: CASSLEGRGLRTDTQYF; D: .; size: .; V: TRBV5-1; J: TRBJ2-3
DNA: TGTGCCAGCAGTGACTACCAAGCTCAGTACTTC; CDR3: CASSDYQAQYF; D: .; size: .; V: TRBV6-1; J: TRBJ2-7
DNA: TGTGCCAGCAGTGAAGGGTCAGGGTCCGCCTATGGCTACACCTTC; CDR3: CASSEGSGSAYGYTF; D: .; size: once; V: TRBV2; J: TRBJ1-2
DNA: TGTGCCAGTGGACAGGGGCGGGCCGAGCAGTACTTC; CDR3: CASGQGRAEQYF; D: TRBD1; size: .; V: TRBV9; J: TRBJ2-7
DNA: TGTGCCACCAGCACCCCTCAGGGGACACGGCATTTAAATACGCAGTATTTT; CDR3: CATSTPQGTRHLNTQYF; D: .; size: .; V: TRBV15; J: TRBJ2-3
DNA: TGTGCCAGCAGTTGGGGCACATATGGGTCGTACTTC; CDR3: CASSWGTYGSYF; D: .; size: once; V: TRBV2; J: TRBJ2-7
DNA: TGTGCCAGCAGCCAAGATCGCTCCAAGGGGGGAGTCCTCTACAATGAGCAGTTCTTC; CDR3: CASSQDRSKGGVLYNEQFF; D: .; size: once; V: TRBV14; J: TRBJ2-1
DNA: TGCAGCGTGGGGACGGCACGTGTCGAGCAGTTCTTC; CDR3: CSVGTARVEQFF; D: .; size: once; V: TRBV29-1; J: TRBJ2-1
DNA: TGCGCCAGCAGCTTAAGCGGGGTTCGGTGGTTCTTC; CDR3: CASSLSGVRWFF; D: TRBD2; size: .; V: TRBV5-1; J: TRBJ2-1
DNA: TGTGCCAGCCTTCCGGGACAGGCAAACTACGAGCAGTACTTC; CDR3: CASLPGQANYEQYF; D: TRBD1; size: .; V: TRBV28; J: TRBJ2-7
DNA: TGCAGTGCTAGCCAGGCCGCCGGCACAGATACGCAGTATTTT; CDR3: CSASQAAGTDTQYF; D: .; size: .; V: TRBV20-1; J: TRBJ2-3
DNA: TGTGTCAGCAGTTTAGGGGACCCTGGGGCCCGAGATACGCAGTATTTT; CDR3: CVSSLGDPGARDTQYF; D: .; size: .; V: TRBV28; J: TRBJ2-3
DNA: TGCAGTGCTAGATCCAGACTAGGCAATCAGCCCCAGCATTTT; CDR3: CSARSRLGNQPQHF; D: .; size: few; V: TRBV20-1; J: TRBJ1-5
DNA: TGCAGCGTGGGGACTAGCGGGGAGAATGAGCAGTTCTTC; CDR3: CSVGTSGENEQFF; D: TRBD2; size: .; V: TRBV29-1; J: TRBJ2-1
DNA: TGTGCCAGCAGCCCTGGACCCTACTCTGGGGCCAACGTCCTGACTTTC; CDR3: CASSPGPYSGANVLTF; D: .; size: few; V: TRBV11-3; J: TRBJ2-6